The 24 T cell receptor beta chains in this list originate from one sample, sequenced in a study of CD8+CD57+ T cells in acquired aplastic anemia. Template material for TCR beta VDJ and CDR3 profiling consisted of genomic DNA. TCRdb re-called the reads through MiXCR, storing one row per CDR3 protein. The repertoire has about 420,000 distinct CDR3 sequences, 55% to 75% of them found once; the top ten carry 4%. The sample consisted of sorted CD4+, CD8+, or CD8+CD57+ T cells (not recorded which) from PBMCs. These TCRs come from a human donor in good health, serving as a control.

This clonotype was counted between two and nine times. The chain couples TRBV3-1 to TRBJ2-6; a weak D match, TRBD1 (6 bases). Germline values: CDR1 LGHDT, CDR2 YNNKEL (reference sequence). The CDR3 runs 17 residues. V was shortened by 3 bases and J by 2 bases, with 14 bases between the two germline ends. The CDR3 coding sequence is TGTGCCAGCAGCCAGATGTCAGGGGTGCCTGGGGCCAACGTCCTGACTTTC. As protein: CASSQMSGVPGANVLTF. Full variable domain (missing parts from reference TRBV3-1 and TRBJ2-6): DTAVSQTPKYLVTQMGNDKSIKCEQNLGHDTMYWYKQDSKKFLKIMFSYNNKELIINETVPNRFSPKSPDKAHLNLHINSLELGDSAVYFCASSQMSGVPGANVLTFGAGSRLTVL.

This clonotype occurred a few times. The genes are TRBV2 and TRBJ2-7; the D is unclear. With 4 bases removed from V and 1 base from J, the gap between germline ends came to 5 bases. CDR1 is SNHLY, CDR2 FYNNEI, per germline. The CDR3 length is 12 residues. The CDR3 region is CASSGRSYEQYF. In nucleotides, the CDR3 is TGTGCCAGCAGTGGTAGGTCCTACGAGCAGTACTTC.

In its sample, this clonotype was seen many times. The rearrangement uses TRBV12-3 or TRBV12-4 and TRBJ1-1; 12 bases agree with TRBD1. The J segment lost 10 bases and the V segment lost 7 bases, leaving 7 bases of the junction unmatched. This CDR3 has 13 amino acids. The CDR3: CASNRDRGPVAFF. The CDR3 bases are TGTGCCAGCAACAGGGACAGGGGGCCCGTAGCTTTCTTT.

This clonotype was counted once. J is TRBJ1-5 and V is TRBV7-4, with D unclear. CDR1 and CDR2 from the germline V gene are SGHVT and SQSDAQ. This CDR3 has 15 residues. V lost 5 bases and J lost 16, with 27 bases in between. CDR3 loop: CASSESTIAKWLHHF. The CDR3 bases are TGTGCCAGCAGCGAGTCAACGATCGCAAAATGGCTCCACCATTTT.

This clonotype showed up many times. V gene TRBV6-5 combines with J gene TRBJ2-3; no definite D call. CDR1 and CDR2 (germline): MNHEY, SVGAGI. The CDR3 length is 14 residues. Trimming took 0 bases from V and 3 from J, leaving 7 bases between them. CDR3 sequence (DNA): TGTGCCAGCAGTTACTCGTTGGGGACAGATACGCAGTATTTT. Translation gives CASSYSLGTDTQYF.

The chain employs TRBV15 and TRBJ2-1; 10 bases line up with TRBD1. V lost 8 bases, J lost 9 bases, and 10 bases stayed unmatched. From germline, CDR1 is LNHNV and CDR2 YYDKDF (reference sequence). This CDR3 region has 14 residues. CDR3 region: CATARDRGIREQFF. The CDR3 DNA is TGTGCCACCGCCCGGGACAGGGGTATTCGTGAGCAGTTCTTC. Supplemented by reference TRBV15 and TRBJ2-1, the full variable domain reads DAMVIQNPRYQVTQFGKPVTLSCSQTLNHNVMYWYQQKSSQAPKLLFHYYDKDFNNEADTPDNFQSRRPNTSFCFLDIRSPGLGDTAMYLCATARDRGIREQFFGPGTRLTVL.

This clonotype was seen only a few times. The CDR3 DNA follows: TGTGCCAGCAGTTCGACAGGGATTCGCTCTGATACGCAGTATTTT. It is translated as CASSSTGIRSDTQYF. V and J are TRBV12-3 or TRBV12-4 and TRBJ2-3, with 7 positions matching TRBD1. The V segment lost 4 bases and the J segment 6 bases; nucleotides outside the gene matches: 10. This CDR3 is built from 15 residues.

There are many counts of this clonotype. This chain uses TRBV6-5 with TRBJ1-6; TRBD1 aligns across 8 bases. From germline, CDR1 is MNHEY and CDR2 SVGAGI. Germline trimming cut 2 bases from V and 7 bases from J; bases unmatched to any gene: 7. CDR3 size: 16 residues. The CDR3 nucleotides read TGTGCCAGCAGTTACGGCTCCGCAGGGGGCAATTCACCCCTCCACTTT. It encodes CASSYGSAGGNSPLHF.

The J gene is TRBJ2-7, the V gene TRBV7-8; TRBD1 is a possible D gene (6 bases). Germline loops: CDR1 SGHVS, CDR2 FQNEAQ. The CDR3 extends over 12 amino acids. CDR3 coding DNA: TGTGCCAGCAGCTTAGGAGTGCGGGTGGGGGCGGTC. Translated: CASSLGVRVGAV.

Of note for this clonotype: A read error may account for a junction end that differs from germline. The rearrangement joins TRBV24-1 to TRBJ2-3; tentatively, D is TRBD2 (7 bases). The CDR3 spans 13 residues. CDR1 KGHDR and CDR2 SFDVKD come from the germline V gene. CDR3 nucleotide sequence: TGTGCCACTGGCGGGGGCTCATTAGATACGCAGTACTTT. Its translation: CATGGGSLDTQYF.

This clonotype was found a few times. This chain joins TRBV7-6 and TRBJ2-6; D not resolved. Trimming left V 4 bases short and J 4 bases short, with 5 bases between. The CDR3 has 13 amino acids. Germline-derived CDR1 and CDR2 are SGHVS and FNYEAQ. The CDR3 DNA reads TGTGCCAGCAGCTCCAGGGGGGCCAACGTCCTGACTTTC. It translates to CASSSRGANVLTF. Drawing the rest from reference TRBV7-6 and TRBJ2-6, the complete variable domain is GAGVSQSPRYKVTKRGQDVALRCDPISGHVSLYWYRQALGQGPEFLTYFNYEAQQDKSGLPNDRFSAERPEGSISTLTIQRTEQRDSAMYRCASSSRGANVLTFGAGSRLTVL.

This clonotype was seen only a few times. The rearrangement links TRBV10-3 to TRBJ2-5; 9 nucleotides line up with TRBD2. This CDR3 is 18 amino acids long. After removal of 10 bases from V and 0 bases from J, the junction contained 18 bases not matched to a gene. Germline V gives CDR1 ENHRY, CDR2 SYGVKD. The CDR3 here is CASSRDSTSSGDQETQYF. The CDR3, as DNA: TGTGCCAGCAGCCGGGACAGTACCTCTAGCGGGGACCAAGAGACCCAGTACTTC.

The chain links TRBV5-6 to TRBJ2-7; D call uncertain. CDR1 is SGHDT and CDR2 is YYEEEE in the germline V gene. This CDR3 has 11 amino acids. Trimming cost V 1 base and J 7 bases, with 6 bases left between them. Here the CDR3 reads CASSLPHEQYF. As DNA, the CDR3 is TGTGCCAGCAGCTTGCCCCATGAGCAGTACTTC. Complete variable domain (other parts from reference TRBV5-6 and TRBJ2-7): DAGVTQSPTHLIKTRGQQVTLRCSPKSGHDTVSWYQQALGQGPQFIFQYYEEEERQRGNFPDRFSGHQFPNYSSELNVNALLLGDSALYLCASSLPHEQYFGPGTRLTVT.

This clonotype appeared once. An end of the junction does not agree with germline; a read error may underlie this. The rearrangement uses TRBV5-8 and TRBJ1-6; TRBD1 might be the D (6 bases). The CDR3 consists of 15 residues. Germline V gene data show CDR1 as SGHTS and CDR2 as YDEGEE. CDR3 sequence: CASSSGPGASSPLHF. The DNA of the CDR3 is TGCGCCAGCAGCTCCGGACCGGGGGCAAGTTCACCCCTCCACTTT.

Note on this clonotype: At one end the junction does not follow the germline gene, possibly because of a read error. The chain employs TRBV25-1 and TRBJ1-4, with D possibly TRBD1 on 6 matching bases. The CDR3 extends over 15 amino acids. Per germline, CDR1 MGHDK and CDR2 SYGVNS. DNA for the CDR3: TGTACCAGCAGTGAATCGGGAGGGGGGAGGCAAAAACTGGTTTTT. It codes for CTSSESGGGRQKLVF.

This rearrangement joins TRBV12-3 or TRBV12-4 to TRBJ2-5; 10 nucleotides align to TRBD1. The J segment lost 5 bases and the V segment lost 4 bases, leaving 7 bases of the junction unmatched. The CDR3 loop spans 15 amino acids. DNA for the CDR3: TGTGCCAGCAGTTCAAGGACAGGGGGTCCGGAGACCCAGTACTTC. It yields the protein CASSSRTGGPETQYF.

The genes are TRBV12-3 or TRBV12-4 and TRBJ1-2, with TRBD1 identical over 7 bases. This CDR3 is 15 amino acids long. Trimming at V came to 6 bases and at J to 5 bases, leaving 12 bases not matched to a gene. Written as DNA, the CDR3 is TGTGCCAGCAGACATACCGGACAGGCCGAGTATGGCTACACCTTC. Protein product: CASRHTGQAEYGYTF.

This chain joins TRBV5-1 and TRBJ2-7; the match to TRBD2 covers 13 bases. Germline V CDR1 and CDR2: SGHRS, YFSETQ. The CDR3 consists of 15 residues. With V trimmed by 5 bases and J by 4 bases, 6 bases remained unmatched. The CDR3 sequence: CASRLGTSGAYEQYF. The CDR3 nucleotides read TGCGCCAGCAGACTCGGGACTAGCGGGGCATACGAGCAGTACTTC.

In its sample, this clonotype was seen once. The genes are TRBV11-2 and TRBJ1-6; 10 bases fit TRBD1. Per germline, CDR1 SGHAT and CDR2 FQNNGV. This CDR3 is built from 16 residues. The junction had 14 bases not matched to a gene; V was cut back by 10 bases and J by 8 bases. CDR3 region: CATMDGTGALDSPLHF. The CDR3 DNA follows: TGTGCCACCATGGACGGGACAGGGGCACTGGATTCACCCCTCCACTTT.

The CDR3 DNA is TGTGCCAGCAGCGCGGGTTCCTCAGACTATACCCACACCTTC. The encoded protein is CASSAGSSDYTHTF. The V gene is TRBV2, the J gene TRBJ1-2; no clear D gene. The ends were cut back, 6 bases at V and 12 bases at J, with 23 bases in the middle. Germline lookup yields CDR1 SNHLY and CDR2 FYNNEI. The CDR3 extends over 14 amino acids.

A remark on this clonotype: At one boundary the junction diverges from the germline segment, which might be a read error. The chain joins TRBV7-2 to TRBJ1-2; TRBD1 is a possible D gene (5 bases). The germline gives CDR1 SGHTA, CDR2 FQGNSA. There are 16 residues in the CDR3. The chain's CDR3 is CASSPGPPVTKHGYTF. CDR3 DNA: TGCGCCAGCAGCCCGGGACCACCAGTTACCAAGCATGGCTACACCTTC.

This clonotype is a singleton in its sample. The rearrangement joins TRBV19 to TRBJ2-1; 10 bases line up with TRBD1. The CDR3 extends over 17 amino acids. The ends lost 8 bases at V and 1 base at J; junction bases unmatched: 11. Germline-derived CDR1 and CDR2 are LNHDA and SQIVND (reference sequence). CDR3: CASWDRGASPSYNEQFF. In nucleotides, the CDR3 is TGTGCCAGTTGGGACAGGGGAGCCAGCCCGTCCTACAATGAGCAGTTCTTC.

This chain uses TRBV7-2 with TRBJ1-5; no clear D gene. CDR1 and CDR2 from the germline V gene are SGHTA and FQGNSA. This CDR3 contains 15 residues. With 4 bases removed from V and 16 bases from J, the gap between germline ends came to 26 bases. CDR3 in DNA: TGTGCCAGCAGCTCTGATGCGGGAAATGAACAGTTCCTCCATTTT. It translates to CASSSDAGNEQFLHF.

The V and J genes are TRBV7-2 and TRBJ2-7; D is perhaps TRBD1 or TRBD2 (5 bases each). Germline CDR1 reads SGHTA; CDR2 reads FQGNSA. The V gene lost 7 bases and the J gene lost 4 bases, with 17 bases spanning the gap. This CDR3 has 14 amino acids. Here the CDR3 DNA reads TGTGCCAGCACCAAAACAAACGAGGGGTACGAGCAGTACTTC. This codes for CASTKTNEGYEQYF.